Sequencing of this T cell receptor beta chain was carried out in a study of beta chain features in type 1 diabetes. Whole-study findings and limits: TCRB CDR3 length was moderately but significantly reduced in all four CD4+ subsets of Type 1 diabetes patients.

Blood was collected once per donor into heparin, averaging approximately 110 mL. Each of the CD4+ naive, central memory, regulatory and stem cell-like memory populations was sorted via CD45RO/CCR7/CD25/CD127/CD95/CD27. The CDR3 has 16 residues. V lost 5 bases to trimming and J lost 3 bases; unmatched junction nucleotides: 10. Germline V lookup: CDR1 MDHEN, CDR2 SYDVKM. In the case of this clone: What it recognizes is unknown.

Every isolated RNA sample was fully reverse transcribed, so sequencing captured expressed TCRB transcripts. Measured with immunoSEQ multiplex PCR; TCRdb has only the in-frame clones, and not every one. The sample includes under 550,000 clones, 9.5% to 12% of them seen just once. The sequenced sample consisted of naive CD4+ T cells from blood. The sequence was obtained from a young woman in good health. The chain links TRBV28 to TRBJ2-3; 8 positions agree with TRBD2. The CDR3 coding sequence is TGTGCCAGCAGTACGCCATCGGGGGGGCAAACAGATACGCAGTATTTT. This codes for CASSTPSGGQTDTQYF.